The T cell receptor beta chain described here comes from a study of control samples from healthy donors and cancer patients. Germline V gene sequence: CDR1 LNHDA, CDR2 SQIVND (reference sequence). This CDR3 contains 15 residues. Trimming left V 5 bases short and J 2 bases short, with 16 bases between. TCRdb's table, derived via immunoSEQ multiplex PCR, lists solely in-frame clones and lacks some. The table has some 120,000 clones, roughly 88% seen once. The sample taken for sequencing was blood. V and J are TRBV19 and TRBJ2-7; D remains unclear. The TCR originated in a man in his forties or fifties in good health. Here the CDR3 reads CASSRSVLRPYEQYF. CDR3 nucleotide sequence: TGTGCCAGTAGTCGATCAGTCCTTAGGCCCTACGAGCAGTACTTC.